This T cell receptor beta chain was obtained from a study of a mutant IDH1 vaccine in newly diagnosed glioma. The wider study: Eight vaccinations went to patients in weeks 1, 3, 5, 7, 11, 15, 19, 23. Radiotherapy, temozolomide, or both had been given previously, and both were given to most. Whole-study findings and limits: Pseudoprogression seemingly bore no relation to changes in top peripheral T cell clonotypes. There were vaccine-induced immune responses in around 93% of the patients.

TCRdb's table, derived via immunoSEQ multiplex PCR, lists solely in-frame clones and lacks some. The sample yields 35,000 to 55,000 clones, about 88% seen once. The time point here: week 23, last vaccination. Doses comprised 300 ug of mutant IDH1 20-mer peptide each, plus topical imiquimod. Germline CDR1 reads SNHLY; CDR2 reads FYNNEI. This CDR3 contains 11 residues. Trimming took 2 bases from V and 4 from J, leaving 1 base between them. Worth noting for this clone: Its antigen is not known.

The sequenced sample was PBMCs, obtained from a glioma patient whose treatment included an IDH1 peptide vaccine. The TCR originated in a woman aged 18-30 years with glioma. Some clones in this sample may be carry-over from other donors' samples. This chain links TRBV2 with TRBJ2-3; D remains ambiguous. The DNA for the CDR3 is TGTGCCAGCAGTGAACCAGATACGCAGTATTTT. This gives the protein CASSEPDTQYF. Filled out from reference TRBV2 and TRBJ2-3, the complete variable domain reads EPEVTQTPSHQVTQMGQEVILRCVPISNHLYFYWYRQILGQKVEFLVSFYNNEISEKSEIFDDQFSVERPDGSNFTLKIRSTKLEDSAMYFCASSEPDTQYFGPGTRLTVL.